A selection of T cell receptor beta chains follows, all from one sample in a study of technical replicates of blood from a handful of donors. Generated by immunoSEQ multiplex PCR, the TCRdb table keeps only in-frame clones and is missing some. The sample gives roughly 50,000 clones, about 95% of which show up once; just over 3% is in the top ten. Sequencing was done on a sample of PBMCs. Receptors originate from a human donor in good health. Some clones in this sample may be carry-over from other donors' samples. Both conserved end residues are part of each CDR3. Fields, in order: J gene, V gene, CDR3 protein.

J: TRBJ2-3; V: TRBV5-5; CDR3: CASSWGDLRGDTQYF
J: TRBJ1-1; V: TRBV6-5; CDR3: CASSRNLNTEAFF
J: TRBJ2-1; V: TRBV7-2; CDR3: CASSLARLTYNEQFF
J: TRBJ2-1; V: TRBV11-3; CDR3: CASSWREVAYNEQFF
J: TRBJ2-7; V: TRBV6-5; CDR3: CASSLRLAGVDEQYF
J: TRBJ1-1; V: TRBV29-1; CDR3: CSVGYTNTEAFF
J: TRBJ1-4; V: TRBV5-4; CDR3: CASSLGGVEDEKLFF
J: TRBJ1-5; V: TRBV4-3; CDR3: CASSQDISRTGANQPQHF
J: TRBJ1-5; V: TRBV18; CDR3: CASSPGDGFSNQPQHF
J: TRBJ2-2; V: TRBV5-4; CDR3: CASSFQGAGTGELFF
J: TRBJ2-7; V: TRBV4-3; CDR3: CASSQVGGTYEQYF
J: TRBJ2-3; V: TRBV7-2; CDR3: CASSLQGMTQYF
J: TRBJ2-7; V: TRBV7-8; CDR3: CASSATGTERIHEQYF
J: TRBJ1-1; V: TRBV5-1; CDR3: CASSSGGTNTEAFF
J: TRBJ2-2; V: TRBV27; CDR3: CASSKTLAARPVAGELFF
J: TRBJ2-7; V: TRBV7-7; CDR3: CASSHPRLGLVPPEQYF
J: TRBJ2-6; V: TRBV5-1; CDR3: CASSSTGSGANVLTF